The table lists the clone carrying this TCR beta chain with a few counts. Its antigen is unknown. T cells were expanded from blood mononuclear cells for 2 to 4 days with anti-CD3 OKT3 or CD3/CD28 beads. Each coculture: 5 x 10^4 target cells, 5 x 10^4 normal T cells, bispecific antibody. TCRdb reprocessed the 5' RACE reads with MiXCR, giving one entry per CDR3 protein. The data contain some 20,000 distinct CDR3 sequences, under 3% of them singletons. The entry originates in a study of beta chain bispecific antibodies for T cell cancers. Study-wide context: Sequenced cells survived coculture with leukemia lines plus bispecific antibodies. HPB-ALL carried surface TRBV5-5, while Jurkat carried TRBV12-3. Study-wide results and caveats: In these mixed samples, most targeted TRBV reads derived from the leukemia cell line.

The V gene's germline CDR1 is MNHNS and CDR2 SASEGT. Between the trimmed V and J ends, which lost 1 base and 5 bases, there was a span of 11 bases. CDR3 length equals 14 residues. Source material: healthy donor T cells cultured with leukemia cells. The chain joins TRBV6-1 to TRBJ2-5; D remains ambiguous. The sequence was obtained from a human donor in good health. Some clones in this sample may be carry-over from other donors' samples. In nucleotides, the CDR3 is TGTGCCAGCAGTGAAGGCGGCAGGCTCGAGACCCAGTACTTC. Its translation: CASSEGGRLETQYF.